Following are 19 T cell receptor beta chains from one sample sequenced in a study of graft-versus-host responses after intestinal transplantation. Produced via immunoSEQ multiplex PCR; TCRdb's table is partial and in-frame only. The data show about 120,000 clones, 90% to 95% seen once. Their target antigens are unknown. Material: unstimulated CD8+ T cells sorted from spleen or lymph node cells, obtained before intestinal transplant. These TCRs come from a human donor who received an intestinal transplant.

This sequence joins TRBV4-1 and TRBJ1-5; 9 nucleotides line up with TRBD1. J lost 2 bases, V lost 4 bases, and 12 bases had no gene match. CDR1 is MGHRA, CDR2 YSYEKL, per germline. The CDR3 length is 18 residues. The CDR3, as DNA: TGCGCCAGCAGCCCGCACAAAGGACAGGGGCCTGGCAATCAGCCCCAGCATTTT. Amino acid sequence: CASSPHKGQGPGNQPQHF.

A remark on this clone: Other DNA sequences in this specimen translate into the identical CDR3. The gene calls are TRBV6-5 and TRBJ2-1, with 10 bases identical to TRBD2. J gave up 5 bases and V 5 bases, and 3 bases lay outside the gene matches. The CDR3 length is 14 residues. The germline CDR1 and CDR2 sequences are MNHEY and SVGAGI. The CDR3 loop is CASSIAGGNNEQFF. DNA of the CDR3: TGTGCCAGCAGTATAGCGGGAGGCAACAATGAGCAGTTCTTC.

The J gene is TRBJ1-4, the V gene TRBV9, with D unresolved. Deletions cut 3 bases from V and 8 bases from J, with 11 bases between. CDR1 is SGDLS, CDR2 YYNGEE, per germline. There are 13 residues in the CDR3. The CDR3 nucleotides are TGTGCCAGCAGCGGAGACCCGAGAGAAAAACTGTTTTTT. Translation: CASSGDPREKLFF.

The DNA for the CDR3 is TGCAGCGTTGGAAGGGGATACAATGAGCAGTTCTTC. It specifies CSVGRGYNEQFF. V gene TRBV29-1 combines with J gene TRBJ2-1, with a tentative D call TRBD1 (5 bases). V lost 4 bases, J lost 4 bases, and 8 bases lay in between. The CDR3 is made up of 12 amino acids. The germline V gene encodes CDR1 SQVTM and CDR2 ANQGSEA.

This clone was seen only once. CDR3: CASSVGNSPNPLYGYTF. CDR3 nucleotides: TGTGCCAGCAGCGTAGGAAACAGCCCTAACCCCCTCTATGGCTACACCTTC. J is TRBJ1-2 and V is TRBV9; D is uncertain. The CDR3 is 17 residues long. V lost 0 bases, J lost 4 bases, and 19 bases lay in between. Germline values: CDR1 SGDLS, CDR2 YYNGEE.

The chain is built from TRBV10-2 and TRBJ2-3; perhaps TRBD2 as D (5 bases). Germline CDR1 WSHSY, CDR2 SAAADI. This CDR3 is 20 amino acids long. Trimming took 2 bases from V and 0 from J, leaving 24 bases between them. CDR3 bases: TGCGCCAGCAGTGAGGGGAGACACAAATTTTTCACGACTAGCACAGATACGCAGTATTTT. It translates to CASSEGRHKFFTTSTDTQYF.

The chain recombines TRBV28 with TRBJ2-1; 9 bases are shared with TRBD2. Per germline, CDR1 MDHEN and CDR2 SYDVKM. V lost 2 bases, J lost 9 bases, and 8 bases stayed unmatched. This CDR3 spans 15 amino acids. The CDR3 is CASSLPREGQGEQFF. CDR3 DNA: TGTGCCAGCAGTTTACCGCGGGAGGGCCAGGGTGAGCAGTTCTTC.

The chain employs TRBV27 and TRBJ2-7; the D is unclear. The CDR3 runs to 15 residues. The V gene lost 4 bases and the J gene lost 2 bases, with 15 bases spanning the gap. Per the germline V gene, CDR1 is MNHEY and CDR2 is SMNVEV (reference sequence). As DNA, the CDR3 is TGTGCCAGCAGTTCCCCCTACACGGGTCCCTACGAGCAGTACTTC. Amino acids: CASSSPYTGPYEQYF.

The chain employs TRBV28 and TRBJ1-5; 9 bases match TRBD1. CDR3 size: 19 residues. The germline V gene has CDR1 MDHEN and CDR2 SYDVKM. V lost 1 base and J lost 0; bases outside the gene matches: 10. This CDR3 is CASSLSLGTGINSNQPQHF. DNA of the CDR3: TGTGCCAGCAGTTTATCCTTGGGGACAGGGATTAATAGCAATCAGCCCCAGCATTTT.

This chain joins TRBV5-6 and TRBJ1-4; tentatively, D is TRBD1 (5 bases). Trimming removed 4 bases from V and 1 base from J, with 8 bases in between. Germline V gene lookup returns CDR1 SGHDT and CDR2 YYEEEE. CDR3 length equals 14 residues. The DNA for the CDR3 is TGTGCCAGCAGCCTCGGACAAACTAATGAAAAACTGTTTTTT. Amino acids: CASSLGQTNEKLFF.

The rearrangement uses TRBV14 and TRBJ2-7; 10 bases are shared with TRBD1. The V gene's germline CDR1 is SGHDN and CDR2 FVKESK. The CDR3 covers 13 residues. The junction had 4 bases not matched to a gene; V was cut back by 8 bases and J by 3 bases. CDR3 bases: TGTGCCAGCCGGACAGGGGGTGGCTACGAGCAGTACTTC. Its protein product is CASRTGGGYEQYF.

This chain uses TRBV28 with TRBJ2-1; D ambiguous. Germline loops: CDR1 MDHEN, CDR2 SYDVKM. CDR3 length: 13 amino acids. Deletions cut 3 bases from V and 6 bases from J, with 9 bases between. CDR3 DNA sequence: TGTGCCAGCAGTTTCTCCAGCGTCAATGAGCAGTTCTTC. Its translation is CASSFSSVNEQFF. Using reference TRBV28 and TRBJ2-1 for the parts outside the CDR3, the full variable domain is DVKVTQSSRYLVKRTGEKVFLECVQDMDHENMFWYRQDPGLGLRLIYFSYDVKMKEKGDIPEGYSVSREKKERFSLILESASTNQTSMYLCASSFSSVNEQFFGPGTRLTVL.

The rearrangement links TRBV9 to TRBJ2-1, with a tentative D call TRBD2 (6 bases). The germline V and J ends were trimmed by 8 bases and 0 bases, with 15 bases remaining between them. The CDR3 is 15 amino acids. Germline CDR1 and CDR2: SGDLS and YYNGEE. The DNA for the CDR3 is TGTGCCAGTGGTAGCGGACCGAGCTCCTACAATGAGCAGTTCTTC. Translation gives CASGSGPSSYNEQFF. The full variable domain, its missing parts supplied by reference TRBV9 and TRBJ2-1, is DSGVTQTPKHLITATGQRVTLRCSPRSGDLSVYWYQQSLDQGLQFLIQYYNGEERAKGNILERFSAQQFPDLHSELNLSSLELGDSALYFCASGSGPSSYNEQFFGPGTRLTVL.

In this sample, this clone turned up once. The chain joins TRBV28 to TRBJ2-7; 7 nucleotides align to TRBD1. The ends lost 5 bases at V and 1 base at J; junction bases unmatched: 8. The CDR3 spans 15 residues. Germline assignment: CDR1 MDHEN and CDR2 SYDVKM. The CDR3 loop reads CASSLEGARSYEQYF. CDR3 nucleotide sequence: TGTGCCAGCAGTCTTGAGGGGGCACGATCCTACGAGCAGTACTTC.

The CDR3 is CASSLGGIGDYGYTF. CDR3 DNA: TGTGCCAGCAGCTTAGGGGGGATAGGAGACTATGGCTACACCTTC. The genes are TRBV7-6 and TRBJ1-2; perhaps TRBD1 as D (5 bases). This CDR3 has 15 amino acids. CDR1 is SGHVS, CDR2 FNYEAQ, per germline. V was clipped by 1 base and J by 3 bases, with 12 bases between them.

The chain recombines TRBV29-1 with TRBJ2-7, with D uncertain. This CDR3 region has 11 residues. The V end lost 7 bases, the J end lost 4 bases, and 11 bases lay between the germline ends. CDR1 is SQVTM, CDR2 ANQGSEA, per germline. CDR3 nucleotide sequence: TGCAGCGGTGCCCCCGGGTACGAGCAGTACTTC. It encodes CSGAPGYEQYF.

On this clone itself: Different DNA sequences within this sample yield the same CDR3. The chain carries TRBV28 and TRBJ1-1, with no clear D. This CDR3 contains 13 residues. V shed 3 bases and J shed 1 base, with 6 bases lying between them. Germline V gene sequence: CDR1 MDHEN, CDR2 SYDVKM. Written as DNA, the CDR3 is TGTGCCAGCAGTTTTAGGAAGAACACTGAAGCTTTCTTT. This translates into CASSFRKNTEAFF.

The chain has TRBV9 and TRBJ2-1; 7 nucleotides agree with TRBD1. Germline trimming cut 3 bases from V and 0 bases from J; bases unmatched to any gene: 6. CDR1 is SGDLS and CDR2 is YYNGEE in the germline V gene. CDR3 size: 16 residues. The CDR3, as DNA: TGTGCCAGCAGCGGCCAGACAGGGACCTCCTACAATGAGCAGTTCTTC. It is translated as CASSGQTGTSYNEQFF.

The V call is TRBV5-6, the J call TRBJ2-3; the match to TRBD2 covers 7 bases. After removal of 4 bases from V and 4 bases from J, the junction contained 3 bases not matched to a gene. The CDR3 is 13 residues long. Germline V gene data show CDR1 as SGHDT and CDR2 as YYEEEE. The CDR3 here is CASSLGRADTQYF. CDR3 coding DNA: TGTGCCAGCAGCCTAGGGAGGGCAGATACGCAGTATTTT.